The source of this T cell receptor beta chain is a study of monozygotic twins with inflammatory bowel disease. To note about this clonotype: Its antigen is undetermined.

Researchers used 3500 ng of total RNA for each TCR library. Each CDR3 protein gets one entry in TCRdb, which reprocessed the 5' RACE reads and gives no DNA. The sample features 300,000 to 450,000 distinct CDR3 sequences, with 2% to 3% in its top ten. Study conclusions and caveats: Versus healthy twins, IBD patients showed fewer clonotypes shared with others, especially with disease activity. Any single strong signal or clonotype tied to IBD lacked support.

There are 15 residues in the CDR3. The chain combines TRBV12-3 or TRBV12-4 with TRBJ2-7; TCRdb designates TRBD1, a call that cannot be tested without DNA. Sequencing was carried out using blood. The origin of this receptor is a human donor with ulcerative colitis or Crohn's disease, or a healthy co-twin of an affected twin (not recorded which). The CDR3 is CASSLRGVRTYEQYF.